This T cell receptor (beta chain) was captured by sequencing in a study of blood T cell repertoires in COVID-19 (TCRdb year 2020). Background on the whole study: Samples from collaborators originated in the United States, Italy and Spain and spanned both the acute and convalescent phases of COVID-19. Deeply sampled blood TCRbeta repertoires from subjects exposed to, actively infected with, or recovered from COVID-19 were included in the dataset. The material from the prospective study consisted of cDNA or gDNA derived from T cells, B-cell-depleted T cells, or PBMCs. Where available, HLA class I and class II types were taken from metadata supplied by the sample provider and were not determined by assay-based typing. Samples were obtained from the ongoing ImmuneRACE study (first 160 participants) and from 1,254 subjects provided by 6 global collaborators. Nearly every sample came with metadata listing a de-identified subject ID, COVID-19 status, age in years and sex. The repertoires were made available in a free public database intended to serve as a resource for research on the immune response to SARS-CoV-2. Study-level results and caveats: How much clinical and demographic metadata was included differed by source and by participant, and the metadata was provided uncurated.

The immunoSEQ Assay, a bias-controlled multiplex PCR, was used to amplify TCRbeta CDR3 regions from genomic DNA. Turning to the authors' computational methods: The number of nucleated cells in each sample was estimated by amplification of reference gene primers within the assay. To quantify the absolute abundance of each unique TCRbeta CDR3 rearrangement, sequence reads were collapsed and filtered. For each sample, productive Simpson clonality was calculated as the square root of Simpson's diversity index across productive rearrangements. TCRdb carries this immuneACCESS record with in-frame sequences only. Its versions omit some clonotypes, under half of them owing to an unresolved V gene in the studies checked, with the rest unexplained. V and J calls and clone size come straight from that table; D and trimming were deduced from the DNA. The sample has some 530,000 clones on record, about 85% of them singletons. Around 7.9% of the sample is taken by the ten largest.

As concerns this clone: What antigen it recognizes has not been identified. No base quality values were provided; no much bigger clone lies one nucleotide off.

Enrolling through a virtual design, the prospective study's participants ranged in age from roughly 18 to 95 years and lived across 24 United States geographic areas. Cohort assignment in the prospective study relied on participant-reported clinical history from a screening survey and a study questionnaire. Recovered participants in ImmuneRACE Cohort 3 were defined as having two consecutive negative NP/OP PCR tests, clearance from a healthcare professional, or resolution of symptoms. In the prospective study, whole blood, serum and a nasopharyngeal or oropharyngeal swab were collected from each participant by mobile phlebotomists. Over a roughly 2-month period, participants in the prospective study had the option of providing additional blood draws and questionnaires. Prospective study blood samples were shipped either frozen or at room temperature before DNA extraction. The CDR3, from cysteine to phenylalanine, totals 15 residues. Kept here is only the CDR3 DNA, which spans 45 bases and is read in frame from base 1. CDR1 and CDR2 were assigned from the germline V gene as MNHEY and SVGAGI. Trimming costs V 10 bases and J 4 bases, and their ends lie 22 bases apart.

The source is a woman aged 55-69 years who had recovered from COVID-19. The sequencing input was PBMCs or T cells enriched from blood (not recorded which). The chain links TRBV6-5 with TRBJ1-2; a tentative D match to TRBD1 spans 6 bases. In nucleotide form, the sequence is TGTGCCAACTCCCCCGGGACATCTACTACCTATGGCTACACCTTC. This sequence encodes CANSPGTSTTYGYTF.